These 3 T cell receptor beta chains were all obtained from the same sample, sequenced in a study of OX40 agonist ivuxolimab in advanced cancers. The method was the immunoSEQ multiplex PCR assay. Imported from immuneACCESS, the table was reduced by TCRdb to in-frame sequences with V and J called. These copies leave out some clones; in studies compared against another copy, an unresolved V gene accounts for under half, and the cause of the remainder is not known. Present in this sample are some 73,000 clones, 85% to 90% of which were seen just once. The top ten constitute 0.86% of the sample. The starting material was CD4+ or CD8+ T cells sorted from blood, obtained in a trial of the OX40 agonist ivuxolimab. Every receptor here comes from an adult with an advanced solid tumor such as melanoma, head and neck, liver or kidney cancer.

V and J are TRBV7-2 and TRBJ2-7; 10 nucleotides match TRBD2. Germline trimming cut 3 bases from V and 6 bases from J; bases unmatched to any gene: 8. The CDR3 has 15 amino acids. Per the germline V gene, CDR1 is SGHTA and CDR2 is FQGNSA. CDR3 loop: CASSFLAGDRGEQYF. The CDR3 DNA reads as TGTGCCAGCAGCTTCCTAGCGGGAGATCGTGGCGAGCAGTACTTC.

Notes on this clone: The sample has other DNA sequences that encode this CDR3 too. V and J are TRBV18 and TRBJ2-5, with D maybe TRBD2 (6 bases). The CDR3 consists of 13 residues. Germline CDR1 KGHSH, CDR2 LQKENI. Trimming pared 3 bases from V and 2 bases from J, leaving 7 bases between. The CDR3 protein is CASSPLAQETQYF. CDR3 DNA sequence: TGTGCCAGCTCACCCCTAGCGCAAGAGACCCAGTACTTC. The full variable domain, its missing parts supplied by reference TRBV18 and TRBJ2-5, is NAGVMQNPRHLVRRRGQEARLRCSPMKGHSHVYWYRQLPEEGLKFMVYLQKENIIDESGMPKERFSAEFPKEGPSILRIQQVVRGDSAAYFCASSPLAQETQYFGPGTRLLVL.

The chain combines TRBV5-6 with TRBJ2-1; D possibly uses TRBD1 or TRBD2 (5 bases each). This CDR3 region has 14 residues. The ends were cut back, 1 base at V and 8 bases at J, with 13 bases in the middle. Germline V gene lookup returns CDR1 SGHDT and CDR2 YYEEEE. CDR3 coding DNA: TGTGCCAGCAGCTTGATAACTATGGGGGATGAGCAGTTCTTC. Translating gives CASSLITMGDEQFF.